The next 8 T cell receptor beta chains were all read from a single sample in a study of tumor-infiltrating lymphocytes in primary liver carcinoma. Germline DNA was extracted alongside blood RNA, which was obtained from unsorted whole blood. With a constant-region primer, TCR beta cDNA was made from approximately 500 ng of total RNA. Employing slightly modified ARM-PCR, three nested multiplex PCR rounds were run, and these gave rise to the TCR beta libraries. The opening two PCR rounds, ten to eleven cycles each, paired TRBV1-TRBV30 forward primers with a C-beta reverse primer. TCRdb re-derived calls from the multiplex PCR reads in MiXCR, one entry per CDR3 protein. The sample holds 300,000 to 400,000 distinct CDR3 sequences, 65% seen once. Specimen: peripheral blood. These receptor sequences come from a man in his forties with primary liver carcinoma and hepatitis B virus infection.

A word on this clonotype: An end of the junction does not agree with germline; a read error may underlie this. This chain joins TRBV11-2 and TRBJ2-1; TRBD2 matches 10 bases. The CDR3 is 17 amino acids. The germline V gene has CDR1 SGHAT and CDR2 FQNNGV. CDR3 sequence: CASSLAVSGGSYNDQFF. The CDR3 nucleotides are TGTGCCAGCAGCTTAGCTGTTAGCGGGGGGTCCTACAATGACCAGTTCTTC.

This clonotype was recorded many times. This chain connects TRBV6-2 or TRBV6-3 to TRBJ1-2; 7 positions match TRBD1. Trimming cost V 2 bases and J 2 bases; bases outside gene matches: 5. The CDR3 length is 15 residues. Germline assignment: CDR1 MNHEY and CDR2 SVGEGT. The CDR3 DNA reads TGTGCCAGCAGTTACCGGGACAGAAAAAACTATGGCTACACCTTC. Amino acid sequence: CASSYRDRKNYGYTF.

This clonotype was observed at least ten times. The chain joins TRBV6-1 to TRBJ1-5; TRBD1 matches 10 bases. Unmatched junction bases numbered 6, after V lost 8 bases and J lost 2 bases. The CDR3 is 15 amino acids. The germline V gene has CDR1 MNHNS and CDR2 SASEGT. CDR3 in amino acids: CASAGQGRGNQPQHF. The CDR3 DNA reads TGTGCCAGCGCGGGACAGGGGAGAGGCAATCAGCCCCAGCATTTT.

As regards this clonotype: One junction end disagrees with the germline gene, perhaps due to a read error. V usage is TRBV5-5 and J usage is TRBJ2-1; D unresolved. Germline V gives CDR1 SGHKS, CDR2 YYEKEE (reference sequence). CDR3 size: 15 residues. CDR3 nucleotide sequence: TGTGCCAACAGCTCTTCAGTGCACTCGGACAATGAGCAGTTCTTC. It encodes CANSSSVHSDNEQFF.

This clonotype was seen ten or more times. An end of the junction does not agree with germline; a read error may underlie this. The chain joins TRBV14 to TRBJ2-7; D may be TRBD1 or TRBD2 (5 bases each). The CDR3 has 11 amino acids. CDR1 and CDR2 (germline): SGHDN, FVKESK. DNA of the CDR3: TGTGCCAGCAGCCAAGGACAGCGGTCCCCCTTC. It codes for CASSQGQRSPF. The variable domain in full, completed from reference TRBV14 and TRBJ2-7, reads EAGVTQFPSHSVIEKGQTVTLRCDPISGHDNLYWYRRVMGKEIKFLLHFVKESKQDESGMPNNRFLAERTGGTYSTLKVQPAELEDSGVYFCASSQGQRSPFGPGTRLTVT.

This clonotype was recorded only once. An end of the junction does not agree with germline; a read error may underlie this. The chain couples TRBV11-2 to TRBJ2-5; 7 bases are shared with TRBD1. This CDR3 has 14 residues. The germline V gene has CDR1 SGHAT and CDR2 FQNNGV. CDR3 in amino acids: CASSTVGQQESQYF. CDR3 bases: TGTGCCAGCAGCACCGTGGGACAGCAAGAGTCCCAGTACTTC.

The sample holds many counts of this clonotype. The chain joins TRBV4-1 to TRBJ2-1, with TRBD1 identical over 9 bases. This CDR3 contains 17 residues. J lost 0 bases, V lost 3 bases, and 6 bases had no gene match. In germline, CDR1 is MGHRA, CDR2 YSYEKL. This CDR3 reads CASSQGTGRSSYNEQFF. CDR3 sequence (DNA): TGCGCCAGCAGCCAGGGGACAGGGAGGAGCTCCTACAATGAGCAGTTCTTC.

With respect to this clonotype: One end of the junction varies from germline; a read error may be responsible. This chain uses TRBV11-2 with TRBJ2-4; 11 nucleotides align to TRBD2. CDR3 length: 19 residues. Germline values: CDR1 SGHAT, CDR2 FQNNGV. The CDR3 nucleotides read TGTGCCAGCAGCCAAGGTGATAGCGGGAGGGGGTTTGCCAATAACATTCAGTACTTC. Its protein product is CASSQGDSGRGFANNIQYF.